This T cell receptor (beta chain) was found in a study of blood T cell repertoires in COVID-19. Trimming removed 2 bases at V and 0 bases at J, with 14 bases between. This CDR3 spans 17 amino acids. Per the germline V gene, CDR1 is SGHVS and CDR2 is FQNEAQ. Clones were read by immunoSEQ multiplex PCR, and TCRdb kept only the in-frame ones, dropping some. The table shows under 300,000 clones, with more than 70% occurring only once. This clonotype was sampled from a woman aged 40 to 50 with acute COVID-19. Sequenced input: PBMCs or T cells enriched from blood (not recorded which). The genes are TRBV7-8 and TRBJ1-5; D not resolved. CDR3 amino acids: CASSLRPSSYSNQPQHF. As DNA, the CDR3 is TGTGCCAGCAGCTTAAGACCGTCTAGCTATAGCAATCAGCCCCAGCATTTT.